Each of the 4 T cell receptor beta chains below was sequenced from the same sample in a study of identical twins. TCRdb re-derived calls from the 5' RACE reads in MiXCR, one entry per CDR3 protein. Of some 1,700,000 distinct CDR3 sequences listed, less than 35% are singletons. The sample consisted of cord blood. The source of these receptors is a newborn girl in good health.

The chain is built from TRBV6-2 or TRBV6-3 and TRBJ2-1; D not certain. This CDR3 has 14 residues. Trimming removed 6 bases at V and 0 bases at J, with 9 bases between. Germline V gene sequence: CDR1 MNHEY, CDR2 SVGEGT. Here the CDR3 DNA reads TGTGCCAGCAGAGATGTAAGCTCCTACAATGAGCAGTTCTTC. Amino acid sequence: CASRDVSSYNEQFF.

This clonotype has a count of ten or more. This sequence joins TRBV4-2 and TRBJ2-3; tentatively, D is TRBD2 (5 bases). Germline values: CDR1 LGHNA, CDR2 YNFKEQ. The V end lost 1 base, the J end lost 4 bases, and 15 bases lay between the germline ends. CDR3 length equals 16 residues. This CDR3 reads CASSQVGLGSSDTQYF. The DNA of the CDR3 is TGTGCCAGCAGCCAAGTCGGACTGGGGAGCTCAGATACGCAGTATTTT.

The rearrangement links TRBV30 to TRBJ1-2; a weak D match, TRBD1 (6 bases). Germline CDR1 is GTSNPN and CDR2 is SVGIG (reference sequence). The germline V and J ends were trimmed by 8 bases and 7 bases, with 14 bases remaining between them. CDR3 size: 11 residues. The CDR3 here is CAGWGGRGYTF. The CDR3 DNA reads as TGTGCCGGATGGGGGGGCCGTGGCTACACCTTC.

The chain couples TRBV5-1 to TRBJ2-7, with 11 bases identical to TRBD2. CDR1 is SGHRS and CDR2 is YFSETQ in the germline V gene. The length of the CDR3 is 18 residues. Trimming took 0 bases from V and 7 from J; bases not matched to a gene: 15. CDR3 residues: CASSLGLAGRHTYNEQYF. CDR3 DNA sequence: TGCGCCAGCAGCTTGGGACTAGCGGGGCGACACACCTACAATGAGCAGTACTTC.